These 19 T cell receptor beta chains share one sample of origin, sequenced in a study of CD8+ T cells in alopecia areata. Once RNA had been extracted, it was reverse transcribed into cDNA to act as the sequencing template. Assay used: immunoSEQ multiplex PCR; TCRdb lists only in-frame clones, some missing. The data contain 160,000 or so clones, 67% of them singletons. This specimen was CD8+ T cells sorted from blood, taken at week 0. The receptors here all came from a human donor with alopecia areata.

This clone appeared a few times. This chain links TRBV11-1 with TRBJ1-1, with D possibly being TRBD1 (5 bases). This CDR3 has 15 residues. The V gene's germline CDR1 is SGHAT and CDR2 FQDESV (reference sequence). Trimming left V 3 bases short and J 1 base short, with 12 bases between. CDR3 sequence: CASSLQQGRNTEAFF. DNA for the CDR3: TGTGCCAGCAGCTTGCAGCAGGGTCGGAACACTGAAGCTTTCTTT.

This rearrangement joins TRBV7-9 to TRBJ2-7; 8 nucleotides agree with TRBD1. This CDR3 has 12 residues. Looked up from germline, CDR1 is SEHNR and CDR2 is FQNEAQ (reference sequence). V lost 9 bases to trimming and J lost 6 bases; unmatched junction nucleotides: 7. The CDR3 loop reads CASKTGAGEQYF. DNA of the CDR3: TGTGCCAGTAAGACAGGGGCGGGCGAGCAGTACTTC.

This clone has only a few counts. The J gene is TRBJ1-2, the V gene TRBV6-6, with 9 bases fitting TRBD1. This CDR3 spans 15 amino acids. The junction had 10 bases not matched to a gene; V was cut back by 5 bases and J by 6 bases. Germline V lookup: CDR1 MNHNY, CDR2 SVGAGI (reference sequence). CDR3 DNA sequence: TGTGCCAGCAGTCGAAGGGGGGACAGGGATAATGGCTACACCTTC. This gives the protein CASSRRGDRDNGYTF.

The V call is TRBV2, the J call TRBJ2-7, with TRBD1 matching 7 bases. The CDR3 has 13 residues. V lost 6 bases and J lost 4; bases outside the gene matches: 6. CDR1 and CDR2 from the germline V gene are SNHLY and FYNNEI. The CDR3 DNA reads as TGTGCCAGCAGAGCTACAGGGGTATACGAGCAGTACTTC. Translated: CASRATGVYEQYF.

The chain recombines TRBV2 with TRBJ2-1; 14 nucleotides align to TRBD2. From germline, CDR1 is SNHLY and CDR2 FYNNEI. After removal of 7 bases from V and 5 bases from J, the junction contained 7 bases not matched to a gene. The CDR3 extends over 16 amino acids. DNA for the CDR3: TGTGCCAGCAATGGACTAGCGGGGGGACGCCACAATGAGCAGTTCTTC. Its protein is CASNGLAGGRHNEQFF.

The chain is built from TRBV30 and TRBJ2-3; D uncertain. Per the germline V gene, CDR1 is GTSNPN and CDR2 is SVGIG (reference sequence). The V end was cut by 4 bases, the J end by 3 bases, with 14 bases between. This CDR3 contains 14 residues. The CDR3 sequence: CAWTWTPATDTQYF. For the CDR3, the DNA is TGTGCCTGGACTTGGACCCCCGCGACAGATACGCAGTATTTT.

Comment on this clone: The same CDR3 can be traced to other DNA sequences in this sample. V usage is TRBV29-1 and J usage is TRBJ2-6, with D possibly matching TRBD1 (5 bases). This CDR3 comprises 14 residues. Trimming removed 4 bases at V and 0 bases at J, with 7 bases between. The germline V gene encodes CDR1 SQVTM and CDR2 ANQGSEA. In DNA, the CDR3 is TGCAGCGTTGGGCAGGGCTCTGGGGCCAACGTCCTGACTTTC. It is translated as CSVGQGSGANVLTF.

The rearrangement joins TRBV4-1 to TRBJ2-5; D is perhaps TRBD1 (6 bases). V was pared by 2 bases and J by 2 bases, with 9 bases between. The germline V gene has CDR1 MGHRA and CDR2 YSYEKL. The CDR3 sequence is 14 residues long. The CDR3 region is CASSQPDRQETQYF. The CDR3 DNA sequence: TGCGCCAGCAGCCAACCCGACAGGCAAGAGACCCAGTACTTC.

The V gene is TRBV5-1, the J gene TRBJ1-2; 9 bases map to TRBD1. The V segment lost 7 bases and the J segment 0 bases; nucleotides outside the gene matches: 4. The CDR3 has 14 amino acids. Germline CDR1 is SGHRS and CDR2 is YFSETQ. As DNA, the CDR3 is TGCGCCAGCGGGACAGGGACGCCTAACTATGGCTACACCTTC. Amino acid sequence: CASGTGTPNYGYTF.

J is TRBJ2-4 and V is TRBV27; 10 bases fit TRBD2. CDR1 MNHEY and CDR2 SMNVEV come from the germline V gene (reference sequence). V shed 5 bases and J 1 base; nucleotides not matched to a gene: 5. The CDR3 is made up of 16 amino acids. For the CDR3, the DNA is TGTGCCAGCAGTACCCCTAGCGGGGGTGCCAAAAACATTCAGTACTTC. Its translation: CASSTPSGGAKNIQYF.

The rearrangement links TRBV7-9 to TRBJ2-7; D remains ambiguous. CDR3 length equals 11 residues. The V gene lost 10 bases and the J gene lost 3 bases, with 10 bases spanning the gap. CDR1 is SEHNR and CDR2 is FQNEAQ in the germline V gene (reference sequence). The CDR3 reads CAITRHYEQYF. CDR3 in DNA: TGTGCCATCACACGCCACTACGAGCAGTACTTC.

This clone was seen only a few times. The chain combines TRBV4-3 with TRBJ2-5; 7 bases map to TRBD2. Trimming removed 6 bases from V and 2 bases from J; junction bases left unmatched: 3. Germline-derived CDR1 and CDR2 are LGHNA and YSLEER. The CDR3 runs 13 residues. CDR3 in DNA: TGCGCCAGCAGTTCAGCGGGGCAAGAGACCCAGTACTTC. Protein product: CASSSAGQETQYF.

To note about this clone: Germline and junction disagree at one end, which may indicate a read error. The V and J genes are TRBV7-7 and TRBJ2-5, with D perhaps TRBD1 (6 bases). This CDR3 has 15 amino acids. Per germline, CDR1 SSHAT and CDR2 FNYEAQ (reference sequence). CDR3 loop: CASSLAPGVGETQYF. The CDR3 bases are TGTGCTAGCAGCTTAGCGCCAGGGGTGGGGGAGACCCAGTACTTC.

The chain is built from TRBV30 and TRBJ2-3, with D possibly matching TRBD2 (5 bases). This CDR3 has 15 amino acids. V gave up 3 bases and J gave up 0 bases, with 13 bases separating them. Per germline, CDR1 GTSNPN and CDR2 SVGIG (reference sequence). This CDR3 reads CAWSRFSDSTDTQYF. The CDR3 bases are TGTGCCTGGAGCCGTTTTAGCGACAGCACAGATACGCAGTATTTT.

The chain recombines TRBV2 with TRBJ1-6, with D hard to call. This CDR3 has 13 amino acids. V lost 10 bases, J lost 7 bases, and 14 bases lay in between. The germline gives CDR1 SNHLY, CDR2 FYNNEI. The CDR3 protein is CATFDGVNSPLHF. The DNA of the CDR3 is TGTGCCACCTTCGACGGGGTAAATTCACCCCTCCACTTT.

CDR3 coding DNA: TGTGCCAGCAGCTCGCTTGGACAGCCCCAGCATTTT. Translating it yields CASSSLGQPQHF. The V gene is TRBV5-6, the J gene TRBJ1-5; D unresolved. V dropped 3 bases and J dropped 7 bases, with 8 bases sitting between them. Germline assignment: CDR1 SGHDT and CDR2 YYEEEE. This CDR3 region has 12 residues.

The rearrangement joins TRBV27 to TRBJ1-1, with TRBD1 matching over 7 bases. The CDR3 loop spans 15 amino acids. From germline, CDR1 is MNHEY and CDR2 SMNVEV (reference sequence). With 5 bases clipped from V and 7 bases from J, the junction kept 13 bases outside the gene matches. CDR3 protein: CASSPYGGQLLEAFF. The CDR3 DNA reads TGTGCCAGCAGTCCTTACGGGGGACAGCTCCTTGAAGCTTTCTTT.

This clone showed up just a few times. J is TRBJ2-7 and V is TRBV9; weak D call: TRBD1 (5 bases). The germline V and J ends were trimmed by 0 bases and 3 bases, with 10 bases remaining between them. Germline V gene sequence: CDR1 SGDLS, CDR2 YYNGEE. The CDR3 length is 14 residues. This CDR3 reads CASSVGGTDYEQYF. DNA of the CDR3: TGTGCCAGCAGCGTAGGGGGCACCGACTACGAGCAGTACTTC. Variable domain in full (rest from reference TRBV9 and TRBJ2-7): DSGVTQTPKHLITATGQRVTLRCSPRSGDLSVYWYQQSLDQGLQFLIQYYNGEERAKGNILERFSAQQFPDLHSELNLSSLELGDSALYFCASSVGGTDYEQYFGPGTRLTVT.

V is TRBV2 and J is TRBJ2-3; 7 bases fit TRBD1. CDR3 length equals 14 residues. Germline CDR1 SNHLY, CDR2 FYNNEI. The J segment lost 1 base and the V segment lost 9 bases, leaving 7 bases of the junction unmatched. CDR3 region: CARITGDGTDTQYF. Written as DNA, the CDR3 is TGTGCCAGGATTACAGGGGACGGCACAGATACGCAGTATTTT.